This paragraph covers one TCR beta chain sequence. Its antigen remains unidentified. This specimen comes from a study of cytomegalovirus exposure and HLA in healthy donors. Study-wide context: In a previous analysis, about 100 million unique TCR beta sequences were found from some 180 million T cells.

The germline V gene encodes CDR1 MDHEN and CDR2 SYDVKM. The CDR3 has 15 residues. V lost 6 bases, J lost 11 bases, and 12 bases stayed unmatched. Study conclusions and caveats: In a later analysis, across HLA loci, associated TCR counts were highest for DRB1, lowest for HLA-C. In all likelihood, a cluster of highly shared sequence variants was a sequencing artifact.

The PCR had 60 Vbeta and 13 Jbeta primers. Profiling relied on immunoSEQ multiplex PCR, and the TCRdb table lists in-frame clones only, not all of them. The repertoire holds approximately 170,000 clones, with about 85% as singletons. The J gene is TRBJ1-4, the V gene TRBV28; 10 nucleotides match TRBD1. This TCR was recovered from a boy between 2 and 10 years old in good health and CMV-seronegative. Specimen: PBMCs. In nucleotides, the CDR3 is TGTGCCAGCAGGGTCTACACGGGACAGGGGTTCAAACTGTTTTTT. Its translation is CASRVYTGQGFKLFF.